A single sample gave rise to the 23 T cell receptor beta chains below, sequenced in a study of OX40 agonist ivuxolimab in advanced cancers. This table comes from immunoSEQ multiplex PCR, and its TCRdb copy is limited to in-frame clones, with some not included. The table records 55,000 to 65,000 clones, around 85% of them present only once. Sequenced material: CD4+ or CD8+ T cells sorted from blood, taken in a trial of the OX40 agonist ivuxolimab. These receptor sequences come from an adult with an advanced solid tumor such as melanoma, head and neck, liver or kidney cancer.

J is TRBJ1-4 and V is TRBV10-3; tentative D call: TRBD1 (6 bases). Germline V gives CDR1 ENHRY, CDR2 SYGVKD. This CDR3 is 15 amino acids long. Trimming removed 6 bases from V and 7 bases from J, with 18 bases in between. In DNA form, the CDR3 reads TGTGCCATCAGGGGTTCAAATCGGGACACTGAAAAACTGTTTTTT. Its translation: CAIRGSNRDTEKLFF.

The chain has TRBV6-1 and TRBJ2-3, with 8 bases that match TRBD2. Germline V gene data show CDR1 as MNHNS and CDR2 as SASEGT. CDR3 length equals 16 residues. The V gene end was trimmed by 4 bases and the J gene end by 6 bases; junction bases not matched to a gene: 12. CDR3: CASSGAVAGMPDTQYF. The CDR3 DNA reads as TGTGCCAGCAGTGGGGCGGTAGCGGGGATGCCGGATACGCAGTATTTT.

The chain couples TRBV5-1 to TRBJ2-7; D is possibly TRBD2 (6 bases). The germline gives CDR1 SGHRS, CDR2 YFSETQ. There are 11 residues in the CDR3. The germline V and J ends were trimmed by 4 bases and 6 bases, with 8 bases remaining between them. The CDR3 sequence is CASSRGSEQYF. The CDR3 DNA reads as TGCGCCAGCAGCCGGGGGAGCGAGCAGTACTTC.

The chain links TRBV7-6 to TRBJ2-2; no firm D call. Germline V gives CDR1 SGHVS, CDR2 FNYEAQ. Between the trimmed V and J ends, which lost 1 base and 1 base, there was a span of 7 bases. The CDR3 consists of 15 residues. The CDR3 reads CASSLGGKNTGELFF. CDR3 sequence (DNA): TGTGCCAGCAGCTTAGGGGGAAAGAACACCGGGGAGCTGTTTTTT.

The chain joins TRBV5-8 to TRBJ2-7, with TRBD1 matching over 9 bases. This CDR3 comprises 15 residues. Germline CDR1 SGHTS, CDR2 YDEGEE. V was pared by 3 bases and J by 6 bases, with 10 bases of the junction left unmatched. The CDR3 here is CASSYRDRELPEQYF. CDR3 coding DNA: TGTGCCAGCAGCTACCGGGACAGGGAGCTTCCCGAGCAGTACTTC.

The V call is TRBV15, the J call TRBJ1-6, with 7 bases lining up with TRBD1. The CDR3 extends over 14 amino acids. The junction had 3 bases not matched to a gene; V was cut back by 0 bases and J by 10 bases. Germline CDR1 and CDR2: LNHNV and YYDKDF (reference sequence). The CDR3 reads CATSRDTGDSPLHF. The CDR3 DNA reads TGTGCCACCAGCAGAGATACAGGGGACTCACCCCTCCACTTT.

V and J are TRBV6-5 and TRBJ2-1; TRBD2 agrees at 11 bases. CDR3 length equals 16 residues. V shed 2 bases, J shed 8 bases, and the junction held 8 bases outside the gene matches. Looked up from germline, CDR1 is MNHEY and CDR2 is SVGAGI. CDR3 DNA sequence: TGTGCCAGCAGTTACGCCGCACTAGCGGGAGTCGATGAGCAGTTCTTC. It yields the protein CASSYAALAGVDEQFF.

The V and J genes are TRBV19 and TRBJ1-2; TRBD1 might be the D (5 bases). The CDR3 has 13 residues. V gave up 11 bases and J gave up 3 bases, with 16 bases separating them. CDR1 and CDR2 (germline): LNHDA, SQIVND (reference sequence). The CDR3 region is CASQRGVHYGYTF. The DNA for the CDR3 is TGTGCCTCCCAACGGGGGGTACACTATGGCTACACCTTC.

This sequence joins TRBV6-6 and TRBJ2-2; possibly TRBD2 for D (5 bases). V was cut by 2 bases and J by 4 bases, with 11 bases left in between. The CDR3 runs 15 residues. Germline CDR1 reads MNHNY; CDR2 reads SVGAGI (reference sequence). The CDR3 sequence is CASSYTGVGTGELFF. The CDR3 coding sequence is TGTGCCAGCAGTTACACCGGGGTGGGCACCGGGGAGCTGTTTTTT.

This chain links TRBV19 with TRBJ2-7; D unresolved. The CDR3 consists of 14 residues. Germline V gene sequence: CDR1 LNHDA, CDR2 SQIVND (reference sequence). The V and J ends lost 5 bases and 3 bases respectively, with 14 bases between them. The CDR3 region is CASSLGGRIYEQYF. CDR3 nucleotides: TGTGCCAGTAGTCTAGGCGGCAGGATCTACGAGCAGTACTTC. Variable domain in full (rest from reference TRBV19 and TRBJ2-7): DGGITQSPKYLFRKEGQNVTLSCEQNLNHDAMYWYRQDPGQGLRLIYYSQIVNDFQKGDIAEGYSVSREKKESFPLTVTSAQKNPTAFYLCASSLGGRIYEQYFGPGTRLTVT.

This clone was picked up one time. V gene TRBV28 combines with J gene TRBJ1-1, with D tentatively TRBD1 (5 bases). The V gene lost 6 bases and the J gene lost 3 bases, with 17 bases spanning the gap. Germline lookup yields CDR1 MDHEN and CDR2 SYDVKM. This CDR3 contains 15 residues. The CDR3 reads CASRGPGLSDTEAFF. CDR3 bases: TGTGCCAGCAGGGGACCGGGACTTTCTGACACTGAAGCTTTCTTT.

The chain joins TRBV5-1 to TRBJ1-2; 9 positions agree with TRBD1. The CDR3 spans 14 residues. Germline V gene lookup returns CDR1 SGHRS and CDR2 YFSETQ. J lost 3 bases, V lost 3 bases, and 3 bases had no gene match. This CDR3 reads CASSWGQGYYGYTF. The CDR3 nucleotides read TGCGCCAGCAGCTGGGGACAGGGATACTATGGCTACACCTTC.

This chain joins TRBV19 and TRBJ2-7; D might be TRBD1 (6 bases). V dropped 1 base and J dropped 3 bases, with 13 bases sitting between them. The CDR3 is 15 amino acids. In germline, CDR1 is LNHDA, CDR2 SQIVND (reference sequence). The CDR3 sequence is CASSIVTGGGYEQYF. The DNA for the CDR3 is TGTGCCAGTAGTATAGTGACAGGCGGCGGCTACGAGCAGTACTTC.

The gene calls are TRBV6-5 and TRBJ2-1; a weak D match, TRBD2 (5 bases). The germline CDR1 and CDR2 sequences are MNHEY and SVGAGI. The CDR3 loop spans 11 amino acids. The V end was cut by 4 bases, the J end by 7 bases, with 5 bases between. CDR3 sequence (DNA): TGTGCCAGCAGTTGGAGGAATGAGCAGTTCTTC. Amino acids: CASSWRNEQFF.

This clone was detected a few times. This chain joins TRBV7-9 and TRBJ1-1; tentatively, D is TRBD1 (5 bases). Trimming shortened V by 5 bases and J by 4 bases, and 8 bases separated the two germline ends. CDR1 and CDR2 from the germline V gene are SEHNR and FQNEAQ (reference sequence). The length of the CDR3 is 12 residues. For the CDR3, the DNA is TGTGCCAGCAGCCTGACAGCCACTGAAGCTTTCTTT. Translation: CASSLTATEAFF.

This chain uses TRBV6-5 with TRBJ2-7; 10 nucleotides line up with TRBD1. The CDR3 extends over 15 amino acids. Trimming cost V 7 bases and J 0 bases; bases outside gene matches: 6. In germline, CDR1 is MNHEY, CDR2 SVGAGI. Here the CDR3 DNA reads TGTGCCAGCACCAAAGGGACAGGGGCCTCCTACGAGCAGTACTTC. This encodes CASTKGTGASYEQYF.

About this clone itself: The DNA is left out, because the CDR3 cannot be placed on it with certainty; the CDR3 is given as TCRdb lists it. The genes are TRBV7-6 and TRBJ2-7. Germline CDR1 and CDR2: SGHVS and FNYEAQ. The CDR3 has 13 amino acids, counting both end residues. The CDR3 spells CASSLLRAEEQYF.

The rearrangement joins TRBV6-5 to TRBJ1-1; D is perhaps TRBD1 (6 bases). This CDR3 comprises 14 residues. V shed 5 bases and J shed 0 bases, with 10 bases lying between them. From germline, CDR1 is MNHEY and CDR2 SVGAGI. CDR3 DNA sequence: TGTGCCAGCAGTATCGGACAGATGAACACTGAAGCTTTCTTT. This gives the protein CASSIGQMNTEAFF.

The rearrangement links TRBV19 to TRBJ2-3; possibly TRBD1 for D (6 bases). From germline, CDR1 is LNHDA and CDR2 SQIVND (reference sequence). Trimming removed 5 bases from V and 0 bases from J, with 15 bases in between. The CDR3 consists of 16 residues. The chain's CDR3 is CASSSRQAPSTDTQYF. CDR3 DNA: TGTGCCAGTAGTTCCCGACAGGCCCCAAGCACAGATACGCAGTATTTT.

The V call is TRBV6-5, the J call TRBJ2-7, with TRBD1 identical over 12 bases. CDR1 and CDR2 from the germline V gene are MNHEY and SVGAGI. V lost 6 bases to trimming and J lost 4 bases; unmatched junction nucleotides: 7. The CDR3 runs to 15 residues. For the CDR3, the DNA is TGTGCCAGCAGCCCTGGGACAGGGGGCGGGTACGAGCAGTACTTC. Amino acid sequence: CASSPGTGGGYEQYF.

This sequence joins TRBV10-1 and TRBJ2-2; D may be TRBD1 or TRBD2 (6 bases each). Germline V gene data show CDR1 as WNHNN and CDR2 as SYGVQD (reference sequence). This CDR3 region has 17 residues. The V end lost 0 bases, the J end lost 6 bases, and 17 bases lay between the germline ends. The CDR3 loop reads CASSESGGGYWSGELFF. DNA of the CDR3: TGCGCCAGCAGTGAGTCCGGGGGCGGTTATTGGTCCGGGGAGCTGTTTTTT.

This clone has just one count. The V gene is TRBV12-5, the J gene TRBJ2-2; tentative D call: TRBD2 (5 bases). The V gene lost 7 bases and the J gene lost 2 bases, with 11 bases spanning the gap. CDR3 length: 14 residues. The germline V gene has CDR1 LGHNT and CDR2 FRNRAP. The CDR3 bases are TGTGCTAGTGCCCCGGACTCTAACACCGGGGAGCTGTTTTTT. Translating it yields CASAPDSNTGELFF.

CDR3 bases: TGTGCCAGCAGCCGACAGGAGAGAACCGGGGAGCTGTTTTTT. Its translation is CASSRQERTGELFF. V is TRBV7-2 and J is TRBJ2-2, with D maybe TRBD1 (6 bases). V was clipped by 5 bases and J by 5 bases, with 12 bases between them. Germline values: CDR1 SGHTA, CDR2 FQGNSA. The CDR3 runs 14 residues.